A single sample gave rise to the 19 T cell receptor beta chains below, sequenced in a study of blood T cell repertoires in COVID-19. Profiled with immunoSEQ multiplex PCR; TCRdb holds only in-frame clones, not every one. The sample lists 300,000 or so clones, roughly nine tenths occurring once. Sequencing used PBMCs or T cells enriched from blood (not recorded which). The receptor set was obtained from a man aged 60 to 75 who had recovered from COVID-19.

DNA of the CDR3: TGCGCCAGCAGCCAAGAAAGGGGCTCGGGAGAGCCCCAGCATTTT. Protein: CASSQERGSGEPQHF. The chain uses TRBV4-1 and TRBJ1-5, with TRBD1 as a possible D gene (5 bases). This CDR3 is built from 15 residues. Germline V gene data show CDR1 as MGHRA and CDR2 as YSYEKL. V gave up 0 bases and J gave up 8 bases, with 14 bases separating them.

V is TRBV6-5 and J is TRBJ2-1, with 7 positions matching TRBD1. J lost 5 bases, V lost 2 bases, and 3 bases had no gene match. Per germline, CDR1 MNHEY and CDR2 SVGAGI. CDR3 length equals 14 residues. The CDR3 here is CASSYGQGDNEQFF. In nucleotides, the CDR3 is TGTGCCAGCAGTTACGGCCAGGGGGACAATGAGCAGTTCTTC.

This chain links TRBV28 with TRBJ2-7; TRBD2 matches at 8 bases. The trim removed 5 bases at V and 2 bases at J, leaving 8 bases unmatched. Germline-derived CDR1 and CDR2 are MDHEN and SYDVKM. The CDR3 sequence is 15 residues long. The CDR3 here is CASSPWSSGPYEQYF. CDR3 nucleotide sequence: TGTGCCAGCAGTCCCTGGTCTAGCGGGCCCTACGAGCAGTACTTC.

The rearrangement uses TRBV2 and TRBJ1-5; TRBD1 agrees at 9 bases. V gave up 6 bases and J gave up 7 bases; unmatched junction bases: 10. Germline CDR1 and CDR2: SNHLY and FYNNEI. This CDR3 region has 15 residues. The CDR3: CASSGDRARWQPQHF. In DNA form, the CDR3 reads TGTGCCAGCAGCGGGGACAGGGCGCGGTGGCAGCCCCAGCATTTT.

The chain carries TRBV14 and TRBJ2-1; 7 bases align to TRBD2. CDR3 length equals 13 residues. J lost 14 bases, V lost 1 base, and 8 bases had no gene match. Germline V gene data show CDR1 as SGHDN and CDR2 as FVKESK. CDR3 sequence (DNA): TGTGCCAGCAGCCAAGGCCGTGGACGGGAGGAGTTCTTC. Its translation is CASSQGRGREEFF.

The chain is built from TRBV3-1 (or the pseudogene TRBV3-2) and TRBJ1-5; D gene uncertain. The CDR3 runs 16 residues. V shed 3 bases and J shed 7 bases, with 19 bases lying between them. CDR1 LGHDT and CDR2 YNNKEL come from the germline V gene (reference sequence). The DNA of the CDR3 is TGTGCCAGCAGCCACTCCGTGGGGTGGTCGGGACAGCCCCAGCATTTT. It encodes CASSHSVGWSGQPQHF.

The chain joins TRBV4-2 to TRBJ2-1, with TRBD2 matching 12 bases. Trimming at V came to 1 base and at J to 4 bases, leaving 5 bases not matched to a gene. Germline V lookup: CDR1 LGHNA, CDR2 YNFKEQ. The CDR3 is 17 residues long. DNA of the CDR3: TGTGCCAGCAGCCAAGTCTCCCTAGCGGGGGGGTACAATGAGCAGTTCTTC. Translating it yields CASSQVSLAGGYNEQFF.

V is TRBV11-2 and J is TRBJ2-7, with D unresolved. The CDR3 is 14 amino acids. Germline V gene lookup returns CDR1 SGHAT and CDR2 FQNNGV. Trimming removed 5 bases from V and 0 bases from J, with 11 bases in between. DNA for the CDR3: TGTGCCAGCAGCCCTAGGCCCTCCTCCTACGAGCAGTACTTC. Protein sequence: CASSPRPSSYEQYF.

The rearrangement joins TRBV3-1 (or the pseudogene TRBV3-2) to TRBJ1-2; D is unclear. The germline gives CDR1 LGHDT, CDR2 YNNKEL (reference sequence). The CDR3 consists of 14 residues. Trimming took 2 bases from V and 7 from J, leaving 14 bases between them. CDR3 residues: CASSQRERGGGYTF. CDR3 nucleotide sequence: TGTGCCAGCAGCCAACGGGAGAGAGGAGGTGGCTACACCTTC.

The gene calls are TRBV21-1 and TRBJ1-1; TRBD1, the table's D call, was not compared with the DNA. TRBV21-1 is designated a pseudogene. CDR3 size: 15 residues. The CDR3 protein is CAVPERGFMNTEAFF. In DNA form, the CDR3 reads TGTGCCGTACCCGAAAGGGGATTCATGAACACTGAAGCTTTCTTT.

This chain connects TRBV5-4 to TRBJ2-7; 10 nucleotides agree with TRBD2. Germline trimming cut 1 base from V and 6 bases from J; bases unmatched to any gene: 7. The CDR3 is 15 amino acids. Germline assignment: CDR1 SGHNT and CDR2 YYREEE (reference sequence). The CDR3 loop reads CASSLPSGSSTEQYF. CDR3 nucleotide sequence: TGTGCCAGCAGCTTGCCTAGCGGGAGTTCGACCGAGCAGTACTTC.

The V gene is TRBV7-9, the J gene TRBJ1-2; 10 bases are shared with TRBD1. There are 13 residues in the CDR3. The germline CDR1 and CDR2 sequences are SEHNR and FQNEAQ (reference sequence). The V and J ends lost 5 bases and 4 bases, in that order; junction bases with no gene match: 1. CDR3 region: CASSRDRGYGYTF. CDR3 DNA sequence: TGTGCCAGCAGCCGGGACAGGGGCTATGGCTACACCTTC.

The rearrangement uses TRBV6-5 and TRBJ1-2; TRBD1 matches at 8 bases. CDR3 size: 12 residues. V lost 11 bases and J lost 2; bases outside the gene matches: 4. CDR1 and CDR2 (germline): MNHEY, SVGAGI. CDR3 sequence: CAARDRNYGYTF. The DNA of the CDR3 is TGTGCCGCCCGGGACAGGAACTATGGCTACACCTTC.

The chain is built from TRBV29-1 and TRBJ2-1, with 8 positions matching TRBD2. The germline V gene has CDR1 SQVTM and CDR2 ANQGSEA. The V segment lost 1 base and the J segment 5 bases; nucleotides outside the gene matches: 16. The CDR3 runs to 18 residues. CDR3 sequence: CSVEGVEAGRGLDNEQFF. CDR3 DNA sequence: TGCAGCGTTGAAGGGGTTGAGGCGGGTAGGGGACTAGACAATGAGCAGTTCTTC.

In its sample, this clone was seen once. This chain connects TRBV7-2 to TRBJ1-2; the D gene is possibly TRBD1 (5 bases). V shed 1 base and J shed 4 bases, with 13 bases lying between them. The germline V gene encodes CDR1 SGHTA and CDR2 FQGNSA. The CDR3 contains 15 residues. This chain's CDR3 is CASSLVPGVGYGYTF. DNA for the CDR3: TGTGCCAGCAGCTTAGTGCCGGGGGTGGGCTATGGCTACACCTTC.

The chain combines TRBV7-2 with TRBJ1-1; no firm D call. Trimming left V 2 bases short and J 0 bases short, with 10 bases between. The CDR3 loop spans 15 amino acids. Germline V lookup: CDR1 SGHTA, CDR2 FQGNSA. The CDR3 nucleotides are TGTGCCAGCAGCTTATCTACGGGTATGAACACTGAAGCTTTCTTT. Protein: CASSLSTGMNTEAFF.

The chain links TRBV18 to TRBJ1-3; no clear D gene. Deletions cut 1 base from V and 0 bases from J, with 13 bases between. The CDR3 length is 17 residues. Germline V lookup: CDR1 KGHSH, CDR2 LQKENI. Here the CDR3 DNA reads TGTGCCAGCTCACCACTTGTTGCAGATAACTCTGGAAACACCATATATTTT. Its translation: CASSPLVADNSGNTIYF.

This chain connects TRBV4-2 to TRBJ1-2; a possible D gene is TRBD1 (5 bases). Germline CDR1 and CDR2: LGHNA and YNFKEQ. Trimming removed 0 bases from V and 4 bases from J, with 9 bases in between. The CDR3 has 14 amino acids. The CDR3 loop reads CASSQEGVIYGYTF. CDR3 in DNA: TGTGCCAGCAGCCAAGAAGGGGTTATCTATGGCTACACCTTC.

V and J are TRBV18 and TRBJ2-5; TRBD1 aligns across 7 bases. Per germline, CDR1 KGHSH and CDR2 LQKENI. CDR3 length: 15 amino acids. V shed 3 bases, J shed 2 bases, and the junction held 6 bases outside the gene matches. CDR3 residues: CASSPRDRYQETQYF. In DNA, the CDR3 is TGTGCCAGCTCACCCCGGGACAGATATCAAGAGACCCAGTACTTC. Using reference TRBV18 and TRBJ2-5 for the parts outside the CDR3, the full variable domain is NAGVMQNPRHLVRRRGQEARLRCSPMKGHSHVYWYRQLPEEGLKFMVYLQKENIIDESGMPKERFSAEFPKEGPSILRIQQVVRGDSAAYFCASSPRDRYQETQYFGPGTRLLVL.